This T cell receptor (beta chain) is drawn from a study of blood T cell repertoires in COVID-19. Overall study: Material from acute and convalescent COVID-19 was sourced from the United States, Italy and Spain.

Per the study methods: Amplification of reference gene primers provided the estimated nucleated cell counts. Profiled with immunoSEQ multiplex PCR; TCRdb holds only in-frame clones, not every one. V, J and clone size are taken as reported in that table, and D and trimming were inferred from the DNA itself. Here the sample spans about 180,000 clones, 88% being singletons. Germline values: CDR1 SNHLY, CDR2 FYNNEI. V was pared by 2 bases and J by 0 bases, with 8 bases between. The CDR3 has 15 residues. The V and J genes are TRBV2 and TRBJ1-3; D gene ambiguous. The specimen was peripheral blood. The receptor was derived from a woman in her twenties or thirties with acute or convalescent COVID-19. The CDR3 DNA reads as TGTGCCAGCAGTGAATCCGGGATCTCTGGAAACACCATATATTTT. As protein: CASSESGISGNTIYF. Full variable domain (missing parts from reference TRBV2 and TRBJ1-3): EPEVTQTPSHQVTQMGQEVILRCVPISNHLYFYWYRQILGQKVEFLVSFYNNEISEKSEIFDDQFSVERPDGSNFTLKIRSTKLEDSAMYFCASSESGISGNTIYFGEGSWLTVV.